This TCR beta chain was found in a study of sequential checkpoint blockade in melanoma. Treatment defined: randomized to nivolumab then ipilimumab (arm A) or the reverse (arm B). This clone occurred a few times. Repertoires were generated with immunoSEQ multiplex PCR, while TCRdb's copy carries only in-frame clones and drops some. The sample consists of fewer than 20,000 clones, more than 25% of them appearing once. The clonotype originates from a human donor with melanoma. The sample was tumor tissue (inferred from file names), taken from a patient given nivolumab and ipilimumab in sequence.

The CDR3 loop reads CASSVSRLGITDTQYF. As DNA, the CDR3 is TGTGCCAGCAGCGTTTCCCGTCTCGGGATCACAGATACGCAGTATTTT. The J gene is TRBJ2-3, the V gene TRBV9; a possible D gene is TRBD2 (5 bases). The CDR3 covers 16 residues. Trimming took 2 bases from V and 2 from J, leaving 15 bases between them. In germline, CDR1 is SGDLS, CDR2 YYNGEE.